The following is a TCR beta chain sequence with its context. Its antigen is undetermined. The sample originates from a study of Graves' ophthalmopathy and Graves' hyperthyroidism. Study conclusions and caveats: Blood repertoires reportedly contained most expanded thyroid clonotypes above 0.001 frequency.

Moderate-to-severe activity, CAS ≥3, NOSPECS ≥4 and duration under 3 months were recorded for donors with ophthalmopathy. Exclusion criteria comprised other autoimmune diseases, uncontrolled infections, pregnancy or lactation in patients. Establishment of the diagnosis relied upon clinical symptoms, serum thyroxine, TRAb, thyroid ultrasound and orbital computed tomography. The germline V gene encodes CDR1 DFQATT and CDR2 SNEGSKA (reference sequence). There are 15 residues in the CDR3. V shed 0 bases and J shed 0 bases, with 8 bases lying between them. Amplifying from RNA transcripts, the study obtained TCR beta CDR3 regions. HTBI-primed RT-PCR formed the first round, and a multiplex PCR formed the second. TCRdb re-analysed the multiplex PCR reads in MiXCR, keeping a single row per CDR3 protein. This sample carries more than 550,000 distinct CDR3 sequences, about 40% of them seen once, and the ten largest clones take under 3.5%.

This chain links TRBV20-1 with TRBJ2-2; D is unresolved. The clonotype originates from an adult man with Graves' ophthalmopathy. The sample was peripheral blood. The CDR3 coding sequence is TGCAGTGCTAGAGAGGGCGGTTCGAACACCGGGGAGCTGTTTTTT. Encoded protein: CSAREGGSNTGELFF.